These 21 T cell receptor beta chains were all obtained from the same sample, sequenced in a study of control samples from healthy donors and cancer patients. The method was immunoSEQ multiplex PCR; TCRdb's version includes in-frame clones alone and lacks a portion of them. The table lists tens of thousands of clones, around 86% of them singletons. The specimen was PBMCs. The source of these receptors is a woman between 50 and 59 years old with colorectal cancer.

The chain joins TRBV6-2 or TRBV6-3 to TRBJ2-5; tentatively, D is TRBD1 (5 bases). The CDR3 is made up of 14 amino acids. V was cut by 6 bases and J by 4 bases, with 15 bases left in between. Germline loops: CDR1 MNHEY, CDR2 SVGEGT. The CDR3, as DNA: TGTGCCAGCAGCTCTGACAGTTTCGGAGAGACCCAGTACTTC. This encodes CASSSDSFGETQYF.

This rearrangement joins TRBV24-1 to TRBJ2-3; D perhaps matches TRBD2 (6 bases). The V end was cut by 4 bases, the J end by 11 bases, with 15 bases between. The CDR3 contains 13 residues. CDR1 and CDR2 from the germline V gene are KGHDR and SFDVKD. As DNA, the CDR3 is TGTGCCACCAGTGAACGCACTAGCAGTCTGCAGTATTTT. It yields the protein CATSERTSSLQYF.

The chain combines TRBV29-1 with TRBJ1-1, with D uncertain. CDR3 length equals 13 residues. Trimming removed 5 bases from V and 3 bases from J, with 13 bases in between. CDR1 is SQVTM, CDR2 ANQGSEA, per germline. This chain's CDR3 is CSVNSGIHTEAFF. For the CDR3, the DNA is TGCAGCGTTAATTCCGGGATTCACACTGAAGCTTTCTTT.

In DNA, the CDR3 is TGTGCCAGTAGTAAATGGACAGGGGTGGATAATTCACCCCTCCACTTT. This translates into CASSKWTGVDNSPLHF. V and J are TRBV19 and TRBJ1-6, with 9 bases matching TRBD1. After removal of 4 bases from V and 5 bases from J, the junction contained 6 bases not matched to a gene. The CDR3 contains 16 residues. Germline CDR1 is LNHDA and CDR2 is SQIVND (reference sequence).

V is TRBV6-5 and J is TRBJ2-1; TRBD2 matches at 11 bases. The CDR3 spans 15 residues. With 5 bases clipped from V and 6 bases from J, the junction kept 6 bases outside the gene matches. Germline assignment: CDR1 MNHEY and CDR2 SVGAGI. CDR3 nucleotide sequence: TGTGCCAGCAGTCCACTAGCGGGGGCCGTCAATGAGCAGTTCTTC. Translation: CASSPLAGAVNEQFF.

The chain has TRBV7-2 and TRBJ1-2; TRBD1 matches at 7 bases. The CDR3 covers 14 residues. Germline V gene lookup returns CDR1 SGHTA and CDR2 FQGNSA. V lost 1 base to trimming and J lost 5 bases; unmatched junction nucleotides: 4. The CDR3 DNA follows: TGTGCCAGCAGCTTAGACAGGGGCTCGTATGGCTACACCTTC. This encodes CASSLDRGSYGYTF.

The V and J genes are TRBV29-1 and TRBJ2-1; D uncertain. The CDR3 is 11 amino acids. CDR1 is SQVTM, CDR2 ANQGSEA, per germline. The V end lost 6 bases, the J end lost 2 bases, and 5 bases lay between the germline ends. The DNA for the CDR3 is TGCAGCGTCGACACCTACAATGAGCAGTTCTTC. This codes for CSVDTYNEQFF.

CDR3 bases: TGTGCCAGCAGTGACCCGACAGGGGGACGGAGTAACTATGGCTACACCTTC. The encoded protein is CASSDPTGGRSNYGYTF. This rearrangement joins TRBV2 to TRBJ1-2; 9 nucleotides align to TRBD1. V gave up 3 bases and J gave up 1 base; unmatched junction bases: 9. There are 17 residues in the CDR3. Germline V lookup: CDR1 SNHLY, CDR2 FYNNEI.

V is TRBV28 and J is TRBJ1-1; 8 bases are shared with TRBD1. V trimming: 5 bases; J trimming: 7 bases; junction bases outside the gene matches: 12. CDR1 and CDR2 (germline): MDHEN, SYDVKM. The CDR3 extends over 15 amino acids. The CDR3 loop reads CASSTGGTGGIEAFF. The CDR3 bases are TGTGCCAGCAGTACGGGGGGGACAGGCGGGATTGAAGCTTTCTTT.

This chain joins TRBV12-3 or TRBV12-4 and TRBJ1-2; 8 bases are shared with TRBD1. This CDR3 comprises 13 residues. The V segment lost 6 bases and the J segment 7 bases; nucleotides outside the gene matches: 7. For the CDR3, the DNA is TGTGCCAGCAGCCTCGGACAGGGCGGTGGCTACACCTTC. This codes for CASSLGQGGGYTF.

This chain joins TRBV30 and TRBJ1-2; no definite D call. V lost 1 base, J lost 4 bases, and 7 bases lay in between. Germline CDR1 reads GTSNPN; CDR2 reads SVGIG (reference sequence). The CDR3 has 12 residues. The CDR3 DNA sequence: TGTGCCTGGAGTGGAGAGGGCTATGGCTACACCTTC. Translation gives CAWSGEGYGYTF.

V usage is TRBV10-1 and J usage is TRBJ1-2, with D hard to call. V was pared by 2 bases and J by 0 bases, with 4 bases between. Per germline, CDR1 WNHNN and CDR2 SYGVQD (reference sequence). The CDR3 totals 13 residues. The CDR3 coding sequence is TGCGCCAGCAGTGAGCAGGCTAACTATGGCTACACCTTC. Protein product: CASSEQANYGYTF.

The chain joins TRBV7-9 to TRBJ1-4; 7 bases line up with TRBD1. CDR3 length equals 15 residues. From germline, CDR1 is SEHNR and CDR2 FQNEAQ (reference sequence). The junction had 3 bases not matched to a gene; V was cut back by 5 bases and J by 0 bases. The CDR3 coding sequence is TGTGCCAGCAGCCGGGACAGCCCAACTAATGAAAAACTGTTTTTT. Its translation: CASSRDSPTNEKLFF.

The DNA for the CDR3 is TGTGCCAGTAGTCTGGGGGCGAATTCACCCCTCCACTTT. Its translation is CASSLGANSPLHF. V is TRBV19 and J is TRBJ1-6; tentatively, D is TRBD1 (6 bases). Trimming pared 5 bases from V and 7 bases from J, leaving 9 bases between. The CDR3 runs 13 residues. The germline V gene encodes CDR1 LNHDA and CDR2 SQIVND (reference sequence).

The chain carries TRBV5-1 and TRBJ2-1, with D uncertain. Per germline, CDR1 SGHRS and CDR2 YFSETQ. There are 14 residues in the CDR3. V lost 4 bases and J 2 bases, leaving 10 bases between the germline ends. The CDR3 sequence: CASSLTGPYNEQFF. The CDR3, as DNA: TGCGCCAGCAGCCTAACCGGGCCCTACAATGAGCAGTTCTTC. The whole variable domain, remainder taken from reference TRBV5-1 and TRBJ2-1, is KAGVTQTPRYLIKTRGQQVTLSCSPISGHRSVSWYQQTPGQGLQFLFEYFSETQRNKGNFPGRFSGRQFSNSRSEMNVSTLELGDSALYLCASSLTGPYNEQFFGPGTRLTVL.

This chain connects TRBV12-3 or TRBV12-4 to TRBJ1-2; D may be TRBD1 (5 bases). V shed 7 bases and J shed 1 base, with 10 bases lying between them. The CDR3 extends over 13 amino acids. In nucleotides, the CDR3 is TGTGCCAGCATCGGGCAGGGTAACTATGGCTACACCTTC. It specifies CASIGQGNYGYTF.

The chain uses TRBV7-3 and TRBJ2-1; the match to TRBD2 covers 10 bases. CDR1 SGHTA and CDR2 FQGTGA come from the germline V gene. With V trimmed by 2 bases and J by 6 bases, 4 bases remained unmatched. The CDR3 loop spans 15 amino acids. CDR3 region: CASSLLAGATNEQFF. As DNA, the CDR3 is TGTGCCAGCAGCTTACTAGCGGGGGCCACCAATGAGCAGTTCTTC.

This clone was seen only once. The chain uses TRBV5-1 and TRBJ1-2; no firm D call. CDR1 and CDR2 from the germline V gene are SGHRS and YFSETQ. The ends were cut back, 0 bases at V and 0 bases at J, with 12 bases in the middle. The CDR3 is made up of 16 amino acids. CDR3 nucleotide sequence: TGCGCCAGCAGCTTGGCACCTACAGAGACTAACTATGGCTACACCTTC. This codes for CASSLAPTETNYGYTF. Filled out from reference TRBV5-1 and TRBJ1-2, the complete variable domain reads KAGVTQTPRYLIKTRGQQVTLSCSPISGHRSVSWYQQTPGQGLQFLFEYFSETQRNKGNFPGRFSGRQFSNSRSEMNVSTLELGDSALYLCASSLAPTETNYGYTFGSGTRLTVV.

This chain connects TRBV5-1 to TRBJ2-1; 9 bases are shared with TRBD2. CDR3 length: 15 amino acids. CDR1 SGHRS and CDR2 YFSETQ come from the germline V gene. The V gene end was trimmed by 0 bases and the J gene end by 6 bases; junction bases not matched to a gene: 4. Here the CDR3 DNA reads TGCGCCAGCAGCTTGGGACTAGCGGAGAGCAATGAGCAGTTCTTC. Translating it yields CASSLGLAESNEQFF.

This sequence joins TRBV6-2 or TRBV6-3 and TRBJ1-2; D not certain. The CDR3 spans 13 residues. Germline-derived CDR1 and CDR2 are MNHEY and SVGEGT. Trimming pared 4 bases from V and 7 bases from J, leaving 13 bases between. CDR3 loop: CASSSGPSGGYTF. The CDR3 nucleotides read TGTGCCAGCAGTTCCGGACCCTCGGGTGGCTACACCTTC.

This chain uses TRBV5-1 with TRBJ2-5; 8 nucleotides agree with TRBD1. V lost 0 bases and J lost 3; bases outside the gene matches: 1. The germline CDR1 and CDR2 sequences are SGHRS and YFSETQ. The CDR3 consists of 14 residues. Here the CDR3 reads CASSLDRGEETQYF. The CDR3 DNA follows: TGCGCCAGCAGCTTGGACAGGGGGGAAGAGACCCAGTACTTC.